Described below is a single T cell receptor beta chain sequence and its context. As originally analysed: Estimated nucleated cell counts came from reference gene primer amplification. Profiled with immunoSEQ multiplex PCR; TCRdb holds only in-frame clones, not every one. V and J calls and clone size follow that table, whereas D and trimming were derived from the DNA. The table has 200,000 or so clones, about 88% seen once; the top ten hold roughly 6%. This specimen belongs to a study of blood T cell repertoires in COVID-19. Study-wide context: Whether acute or convalescent, the COVID-19 samples came from the United States, Italy and Spain. Nucleic acid was either cDNA or gDNA, and it came from T cells, B-cell-depleted T cells, or PBMCs.

Trimming cost V 6 bases and J 1 base, with 16 bases left between them. CDR3 length: 16 residues. CDR1 and CDR2 from the germline V gene are SNHLY and FYNNEI. The TCR was taken from a woman aged 40 to 50 who had recovered from COVID-19. Source material: peripheral blood. The rearrangement links TRBV2 to TRBJ2-1, with a possible D match to TRBD2 (7 bases). Here the CDR3 DNA reads TGTGCCAGCAGGTCCGGGGGCGGGAGATCCTACAATGAGCAGTTCTTC. Protein product: CASRSGGGRSYNEQFF.